The 30 T cell receptor beta chains below come from one sample, sequenced in a study of graft-versus-host responses after intestinal transplantation. Only in-frame clones appear in the TCRdb table, and some are missing; sequencing was by immunoSEQ multiplex PCR. Of about 100,000 clones in the sample, about 90% were seen once. These receptors are not linked to any known antigen. Source: unstimulated CD4+ T cells sorted from spleen or lymph node cells, taken before transplant. These receptors were obtained from a human donor who was the organ donor for an intestinal transplant.

This chain links TRBV29-1 with TRBJ2-3; D is undetermined. CDR3 length: 13 residues. Germline V gene data show CDR1 as SQVTM and CDR2 as ANQGSEA. V shed 6 bases and J shed 4 bases, with 14 bases lying between them. The CDR3 DNA sequence: TGCAGCGTCTGCCGGCCTGGGGCAGATACGCAGTATTTT. Translated, it gives CSVCRPGADTQYF.

The chain is built from TRBV6-6 and TRBJ1-2; tentative D call: TRBD1 (5 bases). The CDR3 covers 13 residues. V lost 7 bases, J lost 6 bases, and 15 bases lay in between. The V gene's germline CDR1 is MNHNY and CDR2 SVGAGI (reference sequence). The CDR3 loop is CASTPHPRDGYTF. The DNA of the CDR3 is TGTGCCAGCACCCCGCATCCCAGGGATGGCTACACCTTC.

The rearrangement joins TRBV6-1 to TRBJ1-5; perhaps TRBD1 as D (5 bases). Germline V gene data show CDR1 as MNHNS and CDR2 as SASEGT. The CDR3 has 15 amino acids. V dropped 1 base and J dropped 1 base, with 8 bases sitting between them. CDR3 in amino acids: CASSEGGRSNQPQHF. In DNA, the CDR3 is TGTGCCAGCAGTGAAGGGGGCAGGAGCAATCAGCCCCAGCATTTT.

The genes are TRBV9 and TRBJ1-6; D uncertain. This CDR3 is built from 14 residues. Germline V gene sequence: CDR1 SGDLS, CDR2 YYNGEE. Trimming pared 4 bases from V and 7 bases from J, leaving 12 bases between. CDR3 nucleotide sequence: TGTGCCAGCAGCCGGGAGGTCGAAAATTCACCCCTCCACTTT. Encoded protein: CASSREVENSPLHF.

The genes are TRBV5-1 and TRBJ2-3; TRBD2 agrees at 8 bases. The germline V gene encodes CDR1 SGHRS and CDR2 YFSETQ. The CDR3 is 17 amino acids. V shed 4 bases, J shed 2 bases, and the junction held 12 bases outside the gene matches. The CDR3 DNA follows: TGCGCCAGCAGCGACGGGGACGCTAGCGGGTTCACAGATACGCAGTATTTT. Residues: CASSDGDASGFTDTQYF. The full variable domain, with the rest looked up from reference TRBV5-1 and TRBJ2-3, is KAGVTQTPRYLIKTRGQQVTLSCSPISGHRSVSWYQQTPGQGLQFLFEYFSETQRNKGNFPGRFSGRQFSNSRSEMNVSTLELGDSALYLCASSDGDASGFTDTQYFGPGTRLTVL.

The gene calls are TRBV6-5 and TRBJ1-2, with D maybe TRBD1 (5 bases). Germline CDR1 MNHEY, CDR2 SVGAGI. This CDR3 spans 15 amino acids. V lost 2 bases to trimming and J lost 2 bases, with 12 bases between them. CDR3 sequence reads: CASSYDPGWNYGYTF. CDR3 in DNA: TGTGCCAGCAGTTACGATCCAGGGTGGAACTATGGCTACACCTTC.

This chain connects TRBV7-9 to TRBJ1-2, with TRBD1 matching 8 bases. Germline CDR1 is SEHNR and CDR2 is FQNEAQ (reference sequence). CDR3 length: 15 amino acids. J was trimmed by 7 bases and V by 1 base; bases with no gene match: 8. CDR3 sequence reads: CASSLDLDRGTGYTF. The CDR3 DNA follows: TGTGCCAGCAGCTTAGATTTAGACAGGGGCACTGGCTACACCTTC.

The rearrangement links TRBV30 to TRBJ1-2; a possible D gene is TRBD1 (6 bases). Germline V gene data show CDR1 as GTSNPN and CDR2 as SVGIG (reference sequence). This CDR3 region has 12 residues. Trimming removed 5 bases at V and 1 base at J, with 8 bases between. CDR3 DNA: TGTGCCTGGGTACAGGGTAACTATGGCTACACCTTC. Its protein product is CAWVQGNYGYTF.

V usage is TRBV21-1 and J usage is TRBJ1-4; the table's D call of TRBD1 was not tested on the DNA. TRBV21-1 is recorded as a pseudogene. The CDR3 covers 17 residues. For the CDR3, the DNA is TGTGCCAGCAGCAAAGCAGAGACAGAGGCAACTAATGAAAAACTGTTTTTT. Protein: CASSKAETEATNEKLFF.

The gene calls are TRBV27 and TRBJ2-7; 7 bases line up with TRBD1. Germline CDR1 is MNHEY and CDR2 is SMNVEV (reference sequence). The CDR3 runs to 14 residues. V trimming: 6 bases; J trimming: 4 bases; junction bases outside the gene matches: 9. Here the CDR3 reads CASRAGYRGYEQYF. In nucleotides, the CDR3 is TGTGCCAGCAGGGCCGGATACAGGGGTTACGAGCAGTACTTC.

V is TRBV5-6 and J is TRBJ1-2; no definite D call. The V end lost 2 bases, the J end lost 0 bases, and 8 bases lay between the germline ends. Germline V CDR1 and CDR2: SGHDT, YYEEEE. The CDR3 sequence is 14 residues long. The CDR3 DNA follows: TGTGCCAGCAGCTTTGTCGGGGCTAACTATGGCTACACCTTC. Translating it yields CASSFVGANYGYTF.

The chain joins TRBV5-6 to TRBJ1-4; the D gene is possibly TRBD1 (6 bases). V was trimmed by 2 bases and J by 5 bases, leaving 10 bases between them. Germline V lookup: CDR1 SGHDT, CDR2 YYEEEE. This CDR3 has 14 amino acids. CDR3 DNA sequence: TGTGCCAGCAGCTTTCGGCAGGGGAATGAAAAACTGTTTTTT. It codes for CASSFRQGNEKLFF. The entire variable domain, with the rest obtained from reference TRBV5-6 and TRBJ1-4, is as follows: DAGVTQSPTHLIKTRGQQVTLRCSPKSGHDTVSWYQQALGQGPQFIFQYYEEEERQRGNFPDRFSGHQFPNYSSELNVNALLLGDSALYLCASSFRQGNEKLFFGSGTQLSVL.

This clone occurred a few times. The gene calls are TRBV18 and TRBJ2-7; D might be TRBD2 (5 bases). Germline V CDR1 and CDR2: KGHSH, LQKENI. There are 15 residues in the CDR3. Trimming removed 1 base from V and 2 bases from J, with 12 bases in between. CDR3 nucleotide sequence: TGTGCCAGCTCACCACAATGGGGAGAGGCCTACGAGCAGTACTTC. This gives the protein CASSPQWGEAYEQYF.

The chain couples TRBV25-1 to TRBJ1-1, with D possibly being TRBD1 (6 bases). Deletions cut 2 bases from V and 2 bases from J, with 12 bases between. CDR3 length: 15 amino acids. Germline-derived CDR1 and CDR2 are MGHDK and SYGVNS. This CDR3 reads CASSEVGDKNTEAFF. CDR3 in DNA: TGTGCCAGCAGTGAAGTGGGGGACAAAAACACTGAAGCTTTCTTT.

Details on this clone: The sample holds other DNA sequences that translate to the same CDR3. V usage is TRBV9 and J usage is TRBJ2-7; D unresolved. Germline-derived CDR1 and CDR2 are SGDLS and YYNGEE. V was clipped by 0 bases and J by 1 base, with 5 bases between them. The CDR3 is made up of 13 amino acids. DNA of the CDR3: TGTGCCAGCAGCGTAGGACCTTCCTACGAGCAGTACTTC. Amino acid sequence: CASSVGPSYEQYF.

The chain couples TRBV6-6 to TRBJ1-5, with D perhaps TRBD1 (5 bases). The CDR3 totals 15 residues. Deletions cut 6 bases from V and 3 bases from J, with 15 bases between. The V gene's germline CDR1 is MNHNY and CDR2 SVGAGI (reference sequence). CDR3 residues: CASRARLGTNQPQHF. As DNA, the CDR3 is TGTGCCAGCAGGGCCCGTTTAGGGACCAATCAGCCCCAGCATTTT.

This sequence joins TRBV6-5 and TRBJ2-7, with TRBD2 matching 8 bases. CDR3 length equals 14 residues. V lost 4 bases to trimming and J lost 6 bases; unmatched junction nucleotides: 8. Germline V gene sequence: CDR1 MNHEY, CDR2 SVGAGI. The CDR3 here is CASSLGLGGFEQYF. DNA for the CDR3: TGTGCCAGCAGTTTGGGACTAGGGGGATTCGAGCAGTACTTC.

This clone has just one count. The CDR3 bases are TGCGCCAGCAGCCACGCTGGACTAGCGGAATTCACAGATACGCAGTATTTT. This encodes CASSHAGLAEFTDTQYF. The chain couples TRBV4-1 to TRBJ2-3; TRBD2 matches 10 bases. With 3 bases clipped from V and 2 bases from J, the junction kept 8 bases outside the gene matches. CDR1 and CDR2 (germline): MGHRA, YSYEKL. The CDR3 covers 17 residues.

This rearrangement joins TRBV30 to TRBJ2-7, with 9 bases matching TRBD2. Germline CDR1 and CDR2: GTSNPN and SVGIG (reference sequence). After removal of 7 bases from V and 3 bases from J, the junction contained 7 bases not matched to a gene. CDR3 size: 13 residues. This chain's CDR3 is CALKRGADYEQYF. The CDR3 DNA is TGTGCCTTAAAGCGGGGGGCGGACTACGAGCAGTACTTC.

V and J are TRBV6-5 and TRBJ1-5, with D possibly being TRBD1 (5 bases). Looked up from germline, CDR1 is MNHEY and CDR2 is SVGAGI. The V gene lost 1 base and the J gene lost 5 bases, with 15 bases spanning the gap. The CDR3 extends over 16 amino acids. Here the CDR3 DNA reads TGTGCCAGCAGTTACTGGAGCGGGGGTCGTGATCAGCCCCAGCATTTT. It is translated as CASSYWSGGRDQPQHF.

The chain has TRBV7-3 and TRBJ2-5; tentative D call: TRBD1 (5 bases). The CDR3 loop spans 16 amino acids. The V end lost 2 bases, the J end lost 5 bases, and 18 bases lay between the germline ends. The germline CDR1 and CDR2 sequences are SGHTA and FQGTGA. CDR3 DNA sequence: TGTGCCAGCAGCTTAGATTCGGGCAGGGTTAGGGAGACCCAGTACTTC. Residues: CASSLDSGRVRETQYF.

V usage is TRBV29-1 and J usage is TRBJ2-7; 9 bases line up with TRBD1. The germline CDR1 and CDR2 sequences are SQVTM and ANQGSEA. With V trimmed by 1 base and J by 1 base, 2 bases remained unmatched. CDR3 length equals 14 residues. The CDR3 region has the DNA TGCAGCGTTGAAGCGACAGGGGGGTCCTACGAGCAGTACTTC. Protein product: CSVEATGGSYEQYF.

This rearrangement joins TRBV27 to TRBJ2-7; no reliable D call. The V gene lost 6 bases and the J gene lost 1 base, with 10 bases spanning the gap. From germline, CDR1 is MNHEY and CDR2 SMNVEV (reference sequence). This CDR3 is built from 13 residues. CDR3 protein: CASRFLGSYEQYF. In DNA form, the CDR3 reads TGTGCCAGCAGGTTTCTAGGTTCCTACGAGCAGTACTTC.

V and J are TRBV5-1 and TRBJ2-5; D may be TRBD1 (6 bases). This CDR3 is built from 15 residues. Germline V gene data show CDR1 as SGHRS and CDR2 as YFSETQ. V lost 0 bases, J lost 5 bases, and 14 bases lay in between. The DNA for the CDR3 is TGCGCCAGCAGCTTGGAAGGGGGTAGGTTGGAGACCCAGTACTTC. Translating gives CASSLEGGRLETQYF.

V is TRBV19 and J is TRBJ2-3, with 12 bases fitting TRBD2. CDR1 and CDR2 (germline): LNHDA, SQIVND (reference sequence). This CDR3 has 14 residues. J was trimmed by 8 bases and V by 4 bases; bases with no gene match: 4. The CDR3 sequence: CASSTSGGASTQYF. In DNA form, the CDR3 reads TGTGCCAGTAGTACTAGCGGGGGGGCCTCTACGCAGTATTTT.

The V call is TRBV5-5, the J call TRBJ2-7, with D perhaps matching TRBD1 (9 bases). Germline V gene data show CDR1 as SGHKS and CDR2 as YYEKEE (reference sequence). This CDR3 has 15 residues. V was clipped by 2 bases and J by 3 bases, with 15 bases between them. CDR3 sequence: CASSFLAGQGYEQYF. In DNA form, the CDR3 reads TGTGCCAGCAGCTTCTTAGCGGGACAGGGCTACGAGCAGTACTTC.

Here the CDR3 DNA reads TGTGCCATCAGTGAGTCAGAGGGTAGCGATGGCTACACCTTC. This translates into CAISESEGSDGYTF. The chain joins TRBV10-3 to TRBJ1-2; unclear D gene. The germline V gene encodes CDR1 ENHRY and CDR2 SYGVKD. V was pared by 0 bases and J by 6 bases, with 11 bases between. This CDR3 has 14 amino acids.

The chain joins TRBV18 to TRBJ1-1; 9 bases match TRBD1. The V gene end was trimmed by 4 bases and the J gene end by 1 base; junction bases not matched to a gene: 1. Germline lookup yields CDR1 KGHSH and CDR2 LQKENI. This CDR3 has 14 amino acids. The CDR3 nucleotides are TGTGCCAGCTCACAGGGACAGGGGAACACTGAAGCTTTCTTT. As protein: CASSQGQGNTEAFF.

This chain connects TRBV2 to TRBJ1-3; 9 bases map to TRBD1. The CDR3 length is 15 residues. V trimming: 7 bases; J trimming: 4 bases; junction bases outside the gene matches: 8. CDR1 and CDR2 from the germline V gene are SNHLY and FYNNEI. DNA for the CDR3: TGTGCCAGCACCGTATACAGGGGGCTGGGAAACACCATATATTTT. This encodes CASTVYRGLGNTIYF.

V and J are TRBV11-3 and TRBJ2-3, with 8 bases lining up with TRBD2. CDR1 and CDR2 from the germline V gene are SGHNT and YENEEA. The junction had 11 bases not matched to a gene; V was cut back by 5 bases and J by 4 bases. The CDR3 has 16 residues. The CDR3 reads CASSPGGARGPDTQYF. The DNA of the CDR3 is TGTGCCAGCAGCCCCGGGGGGGCACGGGGTCCAGATACGCAGTATTTT.